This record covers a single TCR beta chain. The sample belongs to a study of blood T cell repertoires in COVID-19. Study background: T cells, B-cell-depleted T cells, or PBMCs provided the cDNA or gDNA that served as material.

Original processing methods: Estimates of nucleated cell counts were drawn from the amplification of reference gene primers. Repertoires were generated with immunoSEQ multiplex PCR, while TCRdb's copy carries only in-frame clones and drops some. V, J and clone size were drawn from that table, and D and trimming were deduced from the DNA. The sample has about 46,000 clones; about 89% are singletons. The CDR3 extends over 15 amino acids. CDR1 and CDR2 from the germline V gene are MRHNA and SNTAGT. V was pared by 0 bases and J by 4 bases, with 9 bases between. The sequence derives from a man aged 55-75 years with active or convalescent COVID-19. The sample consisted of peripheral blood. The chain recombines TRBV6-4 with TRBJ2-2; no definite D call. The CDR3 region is CASSDSGSSTGELFF. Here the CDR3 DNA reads TGTGCCAGCAGTGACTCGGGCAGCTCCACCGGGGAGCTGTTTTTT.